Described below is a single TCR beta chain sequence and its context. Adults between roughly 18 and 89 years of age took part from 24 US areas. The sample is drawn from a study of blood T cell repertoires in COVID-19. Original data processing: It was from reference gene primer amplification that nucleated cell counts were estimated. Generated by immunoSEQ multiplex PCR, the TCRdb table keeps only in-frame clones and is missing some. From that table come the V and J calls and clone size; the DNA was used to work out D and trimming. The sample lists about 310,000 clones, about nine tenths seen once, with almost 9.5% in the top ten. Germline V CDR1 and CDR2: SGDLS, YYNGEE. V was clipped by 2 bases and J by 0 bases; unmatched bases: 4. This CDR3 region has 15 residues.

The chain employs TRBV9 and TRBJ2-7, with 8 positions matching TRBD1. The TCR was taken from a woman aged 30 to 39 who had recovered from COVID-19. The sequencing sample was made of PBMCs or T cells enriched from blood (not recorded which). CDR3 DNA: TGTGCCAGCAGCGTGGGGACAGGCATCTCCTACGAGCAGTACTTC. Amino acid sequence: CASSVGTGISYEQYF.